This record concerns one TCR beta chain sequence. This record belongs to a study of cytomegalovirus exposure and HLA in healthy donors. The CDR3 covers 12 residues. V was cut by 1 base and J by 2 bases, with 6 bases left in between. Looked up from germline, CDR1 is SQVTM and CDR2 is ANQGSEA. The study ran its PCR with 60 Vbeta and 13 Jbeta primers. This table comes from immunoSEQ multiplex PCR, and its TCRdb copy is limited to in-frame clones, with some not included. The data show roughly 180,000 clones, approximately 81% seen once. This sequence joins TRBV29-1 and TRBJ2-7; D gene uncertain. The sequence was collected from a female donor in good health and CMV-seronegative. The specimen sequenced was PBMCs. The CDR3 protein is CSVEVAAYEQYF. CDR3 coding DNA: TGCAGCGTTGAAGTGGCCGCCTACGAGCAGTACTTC.